This T cell receptor beta chain was captured by sequencing in a study of cytomegalovirus exposure and HLA in healthy donors. Study-level information: Across 300 to 400 genotyped donors, approximately 81% landed in the Caucasian-associated ancestry cluster. Study observations and caveats: One cluster of highly shared sequence variants probably arose as a sequencing artifact. Indistinguishability led to the exclusion of some V segments, TRBV6-2 and TRBV6-3 included.

The PCR ran on 60 Vbeta and 13 Jbeta primers. Authors' methods: Approximately 87 million unique TCR beta chains, about 12 million shared, were counted in a later analysis. The protocol was immunoSEQ multiplex PCR, while the TCRdb copy is restricted to in-frame clones and leaves out a portion. V and J calls and clone size are given by that table; D and trimming were obtained from the DNA. Here the sample spans 80,000 to 90,000 clones, approximately 71% being singletons. V shed 0 bases and J shed 10 bases, with 11 bases lying between them. Germline V CDR1 and CDR2: SGHDT, YYEEEE. The length of the CDR3 is 13 residues. Of note for this clone: What it recognizes is unknown.

The rearrangement joins TRBV5-6 to TRBJ2-1, with D possibly TRBD1 on 6 matching bases. The material sequenced was PBMCs. This clonotype originated in a middle-aged man in good health and CMV-seronegative. Written as DNA, the CDR3 is TGTGCCAGCAGCTTGGCCAGGGGATGGGAGCAGTTCTTC. It specifies CASSLARGWEQFF.